The 10 T cell receptor beta chains reported below all come from one sample, sequenced in a study of T cell clonality in common variable immunodeficiency (dated by TCRdb to 2015 to 2017). Receptors were amplified or captured by the immunoSEQ multiplex PCR assay. TCRdb carries this immuneACCESS record with in-frame sequences only. Its versions omit some clonotypes, under half of them owing to an unresolved V gene in the studies checked, with the rest unexplained. In this sample, roughly 58,000 clones appear, none counted once only. The top ten hold 5.4% of the sample. The sample taken for sequencing was peripheral blood mononuclear cells. The receptors originated from a person aged 18 to 70 in good health.

The sample holds many counts of this clone. Read coverage stops 3 residues before the CDR3 terminus; the germline J gene supplies the remainder. The J gene is TRBJ2-5, the V gene TRBV12-3 or TRBV12-4; D perhaps matches TRBD2 (6 bases). The V end was cut by 6 bases, the J end by 5 bases, with 13 bases between. The CDR3 runs to 13 residues. The chain's CDR3 is CASSLIGGETQYF. CDR3 bases read: TGTGCCAGCAGCCTAATCGGAGGGGAGACC.

There are many counts of this clone. From the germline J gene comes the end of the CDR3, since the read stops 3 residues before it. V is TRBV20-1 and J is TRBJ2-3; 8 bases map to TRBD2. The CDR3 sequence is 16 residues long. V lost 2 bases and J lost 3; bases outside the gene matches: 10. Germline loops: CDR1 DFQATT, CDR2 SNEGSKA (reference sequence). CDR3 protein: CSARRAGLAGTDTQYF. The CDR3 DNA, read in part, is TGCAGTGCTAGACGGGCCGGCCTAGCGGGTACAGATACG.

This clone has at least ten counts. The sequenced fragment ends 3 residues before the CDR3 boundary, so the rest is inferred from the germline J gene. The chain has TRBV27 and TRBJ2-3, with a tentative D call TRBD2 (6 bases). From germline, CDR1 is MNHEY and CDR2 SMNVEV (reference sequence). CDR3 length equals 14 residues. Trimming left V 3 bases short and J 7 bases short, with 14 bases between. CDR3 sequence: CASSLSSAAYTQYF. CDR3 DNA, as far as it was read: TGTGCCAGCAGTTTGTCTAGCGCCGCTTATACG.

In its sample, this clone was seen many times. Read sequence stops 3 residues before the CDR3 end, and the germline J gene provides the missing end. V is TRBV28 and J is TRBJ1-1; 8 bases map to TRBD1. Germline assignment: CDR1 MDHEN and CDR2 SYDVKM. The V segment lost 7 bases and the J segment 3 bases; nucleotides outside the gene matches: 4. The CDR3 contains 13 residues. CDR3 loop: CASNPGQDTEAFF. The DNA read from the CDR3 is TGTGCCAGCAACCCGGGACAGGACACTGAA. The full variable domain, rest sourced from reference TRBV28 and TRBJ1-1, is DVKVTQSSRYLVKRTGEKVFLECVQDMDHENMFWYRQDPGLGLRLIYFSYDVKMKEKGDIPEGYSVSREKKERFSLILESASTNQTSMYLCASNPGQDTEAFFGQGTRLTVV.

Judged by abundance, this clone is medium-sized. From the germline J gene comes the end of the CDR3, since the read stops 3 residues before it. The chain links TRBV20-1 to TRBJ2-5, with 8 bases identical to TRBD1. Germline V gene sequence: CDR1 DFQATT, CDR2 SNEGSKA (reference sequence). The CDR3 has 15 amino acids. Unmatched junction bases numbered 10, after V lost 5 bases and J lost 2 bases. The sequenced CDR3 bases are TGCAGTGCTCTAATTTGGCAGGGGGCTCAAGAGACC. This gives the protein CSALIWQGAQET. The entire CDR3 protein reads CSALIWQGAQETQYF.

This clone was counted many times. The junction shows a germline mismatch at one end, possibly a read error. Read data end 3 residues before the CDR3 end; the end is taken from the germline J gene. The V gene is TRBV7-2, the J gene TRBJ2-7, with D possibly matching TRBD1 (6 bases). CDR1 is SGHTA, CDR2 FQGNSA, per germline. The CDR3 totals 14 residues. CDR3 residues: CASNLQGRPYEQYF. Incomplete CDR3 DNA: TGTGCCAGCAACTTACAGGGTCGCCCCTACGAG.

This clone was counted ten times or more. The CDR3 here is CASSEIWAGELFF. CDR3 DNA (partial): TGTGCCAGCAGTGAAATCTGGGCAGGGGAG. The chain joins TRBV6-1 to TRBJ2-2, with D unclear. The read gets to within 3 residues of the CDR3 end, and the germline J gene fills in the rest. Trimming shortened V by 2 bases and J by 8 bases, and 9 bases separated the two germline ends. This CDR3 region has 13 residues. Germline assignment: CDR1 MNHNS and CDR2 SASEGT.

The table lists this clone with many counts. The read is 3 residues too short to cover the CDR3 end, so that end is filled in from the germline J gene. The V and J genes are TRBV6-1 and TRBJ2-2, with 8 nucleotides matching TRBD1. Germline V gives CDR1 MNHNS, CDR2 SASEGT. Losses at the gene ends were 4 bases for V and 7 bases for J; bases not matched to a gene: 8. The CDR3 loop spans 15 amino acids. Incomplete CDR3 DNA: TGTGCCAGCAGTGGCTGGACAGGGTTAAGCGGGGAG. It translates to CASSGWTGLSGE. The full CDR3 protein reads CASSGWTGLSGELFF.

Concerning this clone: The observed sequence ends 3 residues before the CDR3 terminus, with the missing tail filled in from the germline J gene. The gene calls are TRBV27 and TRBJ2-5; D perhaps matches TRBD2 (6 bases). This CDR3 comprises 13 residues. Germline lookup yields CDR1 MNHEY and CDR2 SMNVEV (reference sequence). V lost 2 bases to trimming and J lost 5 bases, with 9 bases between them. The chain's CDR3 is CASSLDRGETQYF. The sequenced part of the CDR3 DNA is TGTGCCAGCAGTTTAGATCGGGGGGAGACC.

At least ten counts were recorded for this clone. Read sequence stops 3 residues before the CDR3 end, and the germline J gene provides the missing end. The chain uses TRBV5-4 and TRBJ2-7, with TRBD2 matching over 10 bases. This CDR3 is built from 16 residues. The ends lost 3 bases at V and 1 base at J; junction bases unmatched: 7. Germline V gene lookup returns CDR1 SGHNT and CDR2 YYREEE (reference sequence). The chain's CDR3 is CASSSPSSGSSYEQYF. The part of the CDR3 DNA that was read is TGTGCCAGCAGCTCCCCCTCTAGCGGGAGTTCCTACGAG.